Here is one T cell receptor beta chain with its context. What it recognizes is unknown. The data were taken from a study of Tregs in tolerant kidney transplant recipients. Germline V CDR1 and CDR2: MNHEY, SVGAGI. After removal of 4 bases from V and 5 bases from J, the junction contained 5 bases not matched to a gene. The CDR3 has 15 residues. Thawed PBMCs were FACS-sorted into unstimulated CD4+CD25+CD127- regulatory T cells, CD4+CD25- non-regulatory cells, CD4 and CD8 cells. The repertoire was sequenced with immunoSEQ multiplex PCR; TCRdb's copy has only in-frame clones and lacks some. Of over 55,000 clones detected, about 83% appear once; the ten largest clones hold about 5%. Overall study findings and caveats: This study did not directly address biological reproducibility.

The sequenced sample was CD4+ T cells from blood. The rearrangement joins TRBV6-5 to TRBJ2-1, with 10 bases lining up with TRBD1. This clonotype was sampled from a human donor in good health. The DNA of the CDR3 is TGTGCCAGCAGTTTCCGGGACAGGGGCCACAATGAGCAGTTCTTC. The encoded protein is CASSFRDRGHNEQFF.